The 13 T cell receptor beta chains below were found in one sample sequenced in a study of CD8 T cells in ankylosing spondylitis. TCRdb reanalysed the 5' RACE reads using MiXCR and keeps one entry per CDR3 protein. Of 150,000 or so distinct CDR3 sequences in the sample, 9.8% were seen once. Sequenced: blood, either unsorted or a sorted T cell fraction (not recorded which). The source is a female donor with ankylosing spondylitis or in good health (not recorded which).

The table lists this clonotype with a few counts. This rearrangement joins TRBV5-4 to TRBJ2-1; 10 bases fit TRBD1. The CDR3 consists of 13 residues. Trimming removed 7 bases from V and 4 bases from J; junction bases left unmatched: 2. CDR1 is SGHNT and CDR2 is YYREEE in the germline V gene (reference sequence). CDR3 sequence reads: CASEGQGYNEQFF. For the CDR3, the DNA is TGTGCCAGCGAGGGACAGGGGTACAATGAGCAGTTCTTC.

The sample holds a few counts of this clonotype. This rearrangement joins TRBV4-1 to TRBJ2-4, with D unresolved. CDR1 is MGHRA, CDR2 YSYEKL, per germline. The ends were cut back, 1 base at V and 1 base at J, with 11 bases in the middle. The CDR3 is 16 residues long. The CDR3 DNA follows: TGCGCCAGCAGCCAAGTAGGGATTTCGGCCAAAAACATTCAGTACTTC. Its translation: CASSQVGISAKNIQYF.

This clonotype was seen only a few times. Here the CDR3 reads CATSRLLGDEGNTIYF. The DNA of the CDR3 is TGTGCCACCAGCAGATTATTGGGGGATGAAGGAAACACCATATATTTT. The chain links TRBV15 to TRBJ1-3, with D possibly matching TRBD1 (5 bases). The CDR3 contains 16 residues. Germline V gene lookup returns CDR1 LNHNV and CDR2 YYDKDF (reference sequence). V was clipped by 2 bases and J by 4 bases, with 15 bases between them.

The chain uses TRBV7-9 and TRBJ2-3, with D uncertain. V shed 5 bases and J shed 0 bases, with 9 bases lying between them. The CDR3 is 14 amino acids. Germline V gene data show CDR1 as SEHNR and CDR2 as FQNEAQ (reference sequence). The CDR3 spells CASSPTASTDTQYF. CDR3 nucleotide sequence: TGTGCCAGCAGCCCTACAGCTAGCACAGATACGCAGTATTTT.

This clonotype was counted at least ten times. The chain is built from TRBV27 and TRBJ2-7, with a tentative D call TRBD1 (6 bases). CDR3 length: 15 amino acids. The V end lost 3 bases, the J end lost 2 bases, and 14 bases lay between the germline ends. The germline gives CDR1 MNHEY, CDR2 SMNVEV (reference sequence). The CDR3 protein is CASSFFIGGAYEQYF. The CDR3 DNA reads TGTGCCAGCAGTTTTTTCATAGGGGGTGCCTACGAGCAGTACTTC.

This clonotype was picked up a small number of times. The rearrangement links TRBV20-1 to TRBJ2-5, with 10 bases lining up with TRBD2. V was pared by 4 bases and J by 0 bases, with 11 bases of the junction left unmatched. The germline gives CDR1 DFQATT, CDR2 SNEGSKA (reference sequence). This CDR3 spans 17 amino acids. In nucleotides, the CDR3 is TGCAGTGCTACTTCCCTACTAGCGGGACCTCACCAAGAGACCCAGTACTTC. Translation: CSATSLLAGPHQETQYF.

The J gene is TRBJ1-1, the V gene TRBV7-9; possible D gene TRBD1, 5 bases. Looked up from germline, CDR1 is SEHNR and CDR2 is FQNEAQ (reference sequence). V lost 2 bases and J lost 0, with 7 bases in between. CDR3 length equals 14 residues. The DNA of the CDR3 is TGTGCCAGCAGCTTACAGGGCCTGAACACTGAAGCTTTCTTT. Protein sequence: CASSLQGLNTEAFF. Based on the CDR3 plus reference TRBV7-9 and TRBJ1-1, the full variable domain is DTGVSQNPRHKITKRGQNVTFRCDPISEHNRLYWYRQTLGQGPEFLTYFQNEAQLEKSRLLSDRFSAERPKGSFSTLEIQRTEQGDSAMYLCASSLQGLNTEAFFGQGTRLTVV.

This clonotype was counted a few times. J is TRBJ2-1 and V is TRBV5-1; weak D call: TRBD2 (5 bases). The V and J ends lost 3 bases and 4 bases respectively, with 20 bases between them. CDR3 length equals 17 residues. Germline assignment: CDR1 SGHRS and CDR2 YFSETQ. The CDR3 DNA is TGCGCCAGCAGCTCTCCTCGAATCGCTGACTATTACAATGAGCAGTTCTTC. It encodes CASSSPRIADYYNEQFF. The whole variable domain, remainder taken from reference TRBV5-1 and TRBJ2-1, is KAGVTQTPRYLIKTRGQQVTLSCSPISGHRSVSWYQQTPGQGLQFLFEYFSETQRNKGNFPGRFSGRQFSNSRSEMNVSTLELGDSALYLCASSSPRIADYYNEQFFGPGTRLTVL.

This chain joins TRBV7-9 and TRBJ2-1; 7 bases fit TRBD2. CDR3 length: 15 amino acids. J lost 9 bases, V lost 3 bases, and 11 bases had no gene match. Germline assignment: CDR1 SEHNR and CDR2 FQNEAQ (reference sequence). The CDR3 loop is CASSLGGGPFSEQFF. The DNA of the CDR3 is TGTGCCAGCAGCTTGGGGGGAGGGCCATTTAGTGAGCAGTTCTTC.

This sequence joins TRBV6-2 or TRBV6-3 and TRBJ2-1; no firm D call. The germline V gene encodes CDR1 MNHEY and CDR2 SVGEGT. Trimming removed 4 bases at V and 7 bases at J, with 8 bases between. The CDR3 has 12 residues. CDR3 in amino acids: CASSLELNEQFF. The CDR3 DNA reads as TGTGCCAGCAGTTTGGAGCTGAATGAGCAGTTCTTC.

This rearrangement joins TRBV27 to TRBJ2-1; TRBD1 or TRBD2 may be the D gene (5 bases each). This CDR3 is 15 amino acids long. The V end lost 5 bases, the J end lost 9 bases, and 20 bases lay between the germline ends. Germline-derived CDR1 and CDR2 are MNHEY and SMNVEV (reference sequence). CDR3 coding DNA: TGTGCCAGCAGTGTACCGGGACGCCAACGGGGTGAGCAGTTCTTC. Its translation: CASSVPGRQRGEQFF.

The rearrangement links TRBV27 to TRBJ2-7; tentatively, D is TRBD1 (6 bases). This CDR3 has 14 amino acids. Per germline, CDR1 MNHEY and CDR2 SMNVEV (reference sequence). Trimming removed 5 bases from V and 4 bases from J, with 15 bases in between. In nucleotides, the CDR3 is TGTGCCAGCAGTCCCCCTCACAGGGATTACGAGCAGTACTTC. Residues: CASSPPHRDYEQYF.

The chain couples TRBV18 to TRBJ1-3; weak D call: TRBD1 (6 bases). The CDR3 length is 16 residues. Per the germline V gene, CDR1 is KGHSH and CDR2 is LQKENI. V was pared by 1 base and J by 0 bases, with 10 bases between. The CDR3 protein is CASSPQGQYSGNTIYF. The CDR3 coding sequence is TGTGCCAGCTCACCACAAGGACAGTACTCTGGAAACACCATATATTTT.